The sequence of this T cell receptor beta chain was determined in a study of cytomegalovirus exposure and HLA in healthy donors. Trimming stripped 0 bases from V and 8 bases from J, with 9 bases between. The CDR3 totals 14 residues. CDR1 is SGHDT and CDR2 is YYEEEE in the germline V gene. On this clone itself: Its antigen is not known.

Study-wide results and limits: Later on, an analysis found that several of the most significant clusters appeared to be linked to common viral pathogens, which included parvovirus B19.

The PCR employed 60 Vbeta primers together with 13 Jbeta primers. Method: immunoSEQ multiplex PCR; TCRdb's copy keeps in-frame clones and lacks some. The sample has under 150,000 clones, 67% seen once. Material for sequencing was PBMCs. The TCR comes from a man between 18 and 35 years old in good health and CMV-seropositive. The rearrangement uses TRBV5-6 and TRBJ1-6; D remains ambiguous. The CDR3 loop reads CASSLGREYSPLHF. The CDR3 bases are TGTGCCAGCAGCTTGGGTAGGGAGTATTCACCCCTCCACTTT. The full variable domain, its missing parts supplied by reference TRBV5-6 and TRBJ1-6, is DAGVTQSPTHLIKTRGQQVTLRCSPKSGHDTVSWYQQALGQGPQFIFQYYEEEERQRGNFPDRFSGHQFPNYSSELNVNALLLGDSALYLCASSLGREYSPLHFGNGTRLTVT.